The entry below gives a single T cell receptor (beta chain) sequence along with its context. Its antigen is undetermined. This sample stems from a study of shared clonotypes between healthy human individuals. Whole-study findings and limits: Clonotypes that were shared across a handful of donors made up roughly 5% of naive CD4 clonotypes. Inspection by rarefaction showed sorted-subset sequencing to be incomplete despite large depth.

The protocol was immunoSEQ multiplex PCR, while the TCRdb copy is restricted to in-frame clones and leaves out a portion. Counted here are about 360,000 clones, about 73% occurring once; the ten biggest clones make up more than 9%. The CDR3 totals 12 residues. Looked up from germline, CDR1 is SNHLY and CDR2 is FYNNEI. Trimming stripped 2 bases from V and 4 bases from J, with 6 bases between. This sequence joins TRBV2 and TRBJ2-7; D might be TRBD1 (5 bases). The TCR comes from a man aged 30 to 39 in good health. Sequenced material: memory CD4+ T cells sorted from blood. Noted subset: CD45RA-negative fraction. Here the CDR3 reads CASSEQGYEQYF. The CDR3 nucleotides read TGTGCCAGCAGTGAACAGGGTTACGAGCAGTACTTC.